A selection of T cell receptor beta chains follows, all from one sample in a study of human T cells and chemical hapten exposure. From the RACE reads, TCRdb called clonotypes with MiXCR, one entry per CDR3 protein. Among tens of thousands of distinct CDR3 sequences listed, approximately 9.7% were seen once. The material sequenced was whole blood, taken in connection with sensitization to the hapten diphenylcyclopropenone (DPC). The receptors were gathered from a woman aged 25 to 39 with alopecia areata. Some clones in this sample may be carry-over from other donors' samples. Both conserved end residues are part of each CDR3. A D gene is named only where the DNA matches it firmly. Expanded clones are given a class, and other clones once, few, many or no size at all.

J: TRBJ1-5; size: few; D: TRBD1; V: TRBV19; DNA: TGTGCCAGTCAAGGAGACAGGGGTATCAATCAGCCCCAGCATTTT; CDR3: CASQGDRGINQPQHF
J: TRBJ1-3; size: -; D: TRBD1; V: TRBV5-1; DNA: TGCGCCAGCAGCTTGAGGACAGGGGATGGAAACACCATATATTTT; CDR3: CASSLRTGDGNTIYF
J: TRBJ2-7; size: few; D: TRBD1; V: TRBV11-1; DNA: TGTGCCAGCAGCGCTTGGGACAGGAGCTACGAGCAGTACTTC; CDR3: CASSAWDRSYEQYF
J: TRBJ1-5; size: -; D: -; V: TRBV6-5; DNA: TGTGCCAGCAGTTACACCCCCATAGAGCCCCAGCATTTT; CDR3: CASSYTPIEPQHF
J: TRBJ1-6; size: many; D: -; V: TRBV7-2; DNA: TGTGCCAGCAGCTTAGTGGGGGGCTTTGATTCACCCCTCCACTTT; CDR3: CASSLVGGFDSPLHF
J: TRBJ2-3; size: -; D: TRBD2; V: TRBV4-3; DNA: TGCGCCAGCAGCCAAGCCCTGACTAGCGGTGTTGAGGGTACGCAGTATTTT; CDR3: CASSQALTSGVEGTQYF
J: TRBJ2-7; size: many; D: TRBD1; V: TRBV4-1; DNA: TGCGCCAGCAGCCAAGCCTTTCGCCCGGGACAGGAAGACGAGCAGTACTTC; CDR3: CASSQAFRPGQEDEQYF
J: TRBJ1-1; size: many; D: TRBD1; V: TRBV6-5; DNA: TGTGCCAGCAGTTACCTCCCAGGGACAGGGGGCACTGAAGCTTTCTTT; CDR3: CASSYLPGTGGTEAFF
J: TRBJ2-5; size: -; D: TRBD1; V: TRBV29-1; DNA: TGCAGCGTTCCAACTGACAGGGTCGGTGAGACCCAGTACTTC; CDR3: CSVPTDRVGETQYF
J: TRBJ2-3; size: few; D: -; V: TRBV6-6; DNA: TGTGCCAGCAGTTACTCGGGGGCGGTGATCGGGACAGATACGCAGTATTTT; CDR3: CASSYSGAVIGTDTQYF
J: TRBJ2-1; size: many; D: TRBD2; V: TRBV6-6; DNA: TGTGCCAGCAGTTCTGGGACTAGCGCGACTGAGCAGTTCTTC; CDR3: CASSSGTSATEQFF
J: TRBJ2-3; size: -; D: TRBD2; V: TRBV29-1; DNA: TGCAGCGTTGGGATTAGCGGGGACTCCACAGATACGCAGTATTTT; CDR3: CSVGISGDSTDTQYF
J: TRBJ2-5; size: few; D: TRBD2; V: TRBV7-3; DNA: TGTGCCAGCAGCTTAAGTGGACTAGAAGAGACCCAGTACTTC; CDR3: CASSLSGLEETQYF
J: TRBJ2-2; size: -; D: -; V: TRBV9; DNA: -; CDR3: CASSAQPGLEDTGSCFF
J: TRBJ2-2; size: many; D: -; V: TRBV7-3; DNA: TGTGCCAGCAGCTTAACAAAGCGGCAACGGGACGGGGAGCTGTTTTTT; CDR3: CASSLTKRQRDGELFF
J: TRBJ1-1; size: -; D: TRBD1; V: TRBV5-4; DNA: TGTGCCAGCAGCTCCTTAGGTTCTGGGACAGGGGGCACTGAAGCTTTCTTT; CDR3: CASSSLGSGTGGTEAFF
J: TRBJ1-1; size: -; D: -; V: TRBV4-1; DNA: TGCGCCAGCAGCCAAGGGGCATGGAACACTGAAGCTTTCTTT; CDR3: CASSQGAWNTEAFF
J: TRBJ1-1; size: many; D: -; V: TRBV30; DNA: TGTGCCTGGAGTGTCGGAGGGGGGATCACTGAAGCTTTCTTT; CDR3: CAWSVGGGITEAFF